These 16 T cell receptor beta chains came from one sample sequenced in a study of shared clonotypes between healthy human individuals. Sequencing used immunoSEQ multiplex PCR; TCRdb keeps in-frame clones, though not all of them. The sample has about 2.1 million clones, around 95% seen once. Terminally differentiated effector memory CD45RA+ cells were excluded by CCR7 positive selection of CD45RO-negative cells. The sample taken for sequencing was naive CD8+ T cells from PBMCs. These receptors all stem from a man aged 18-30 years in good health. Some clones in this sample may be carry-over from other donors' samples.

The gene calls are TRBV6-6 and TRBJ2-1; D ambiguous. CDR1 and CDR2 from the germline V gene are MNHNY and SVGAGI (reference sequence). The ends were cut back, 6 bases at V and 7 bases at J, with 7 bases in the middle. The CDR3 contains 11 residues. CDR3 region: CASSILNEQFF. The CDR3 bases are TGTGCCAGCAGCATTCTTAATGAGCAGTTCTTC.

The V call is TRBV6-4, the J call TRBJ2-3; a possible D gene is TRBD2 (5 bases). This CDR3 region has 15 residues. Deletions cut 5 bases from V and 4 bases from J, with 16 bases between. Germline-derived CDR1 and CDR2 are MRHNA and SNTAGT. The CDR3 DNA reads as TGTGCCAGCAGTCCCCGGGATGGTAGGCCAGATACGCAGTATTTT. Its protein is CASSPRDGRPDTQYF.

V gene TRBV25-1 combines with J gene TRBJ1-6, with 11 bases matching TRBD1. The J segment lost 9 bases and the V segment lost 1 base, leaving 2 bases of the junction unmatched. Germline assignment: CDR1 MGHDK and CDR2 SYGVNS. This CDR3 has 15 residues. This CDR3 is CASSEWGQGGSPLHF. The CDR3, as DNA: TGTGCCAGCAGTGAATGGGGACAGGGGGGTTCACCCCTCCACTTT.

The chain is built from TRBV2 and TRBJ1-4; D is perhaps TRBD1 (6 bases). V was pared by 1 base and J by 8 bases, with 14 bases between. Germline lookup yields CDR1 SNHLY and CDR2 FYNNEI. The CDR3 totals 15 residues. CDR3 sequence: CASSEDHRVREKLFF. The CDR3 bases are TGTGCCAGCAGTGAAGACCACAGGGTTCGCGAAAAACTGTTTTTT.

V and J are TRBV29-1 and TRBJ2-5, with 10 bases lining up with TRBD1. V lost 3 bases, J lost 7 bases, and 14 bases stayed unmatched. Germline V gene lookup returns CDR1 SQVTM and CDR2 ANQGSEA. The CDR3 spans 16 residues. CDR3 nucleotides: TGCAGCGTTGACGAGAAGGGGACAGGGGCCCTGGGGACCCAGTACTTC. Residues: CSVDEKGTGALGTQYF.

The genes are TRBV28 and TRBJ2-7; a possible D gene is TRBD2 (7 bases). V lost 11 bases, J lost 3 bases, and 20 bases lay in between. Germline CDR1 MDHEN, CDR2 SYDVKM. The CDR3 extends over 14 amino acids. The DNA for the CDR3 is TGTGCCTCCAACCCTAGGGGGGGGATCTACGAGCAGTACTTC. Encoded protein: CASNPRGGIYEQYF. The whole variable domain, filled in from reference TRBV28 and TRBJ2-7, reads DVKVTQSSRYLVKRTGEKVFLECVQDMDHENMFWYRQDPGLGLRLIYFSYDVKMKEKGDIPEGYSVSREKKERFSLILESASTNQTSMYLCASNPRGGIYEQYFGPGTRLTVT.

The CDR3 here is CASKYKTAINYGYTF. In nucleotides, the CDR3 is TGTGCCAGCAAGTACAAGACAGCCATTAACTATGGCTACACCTTC. This sequence joins TRBV6-5 and TRBJ1-2; tentative D call: TRBD1 (5 bases). In germline, CDR1 is MNHEY, CDR2 SVGAGI. CDR3 length: 15 residues. V lost 7 bases to trimming and J lost 1 base, with 16 bases between them.

This chain connects TRBV11-2 to TRBJ2-7, with D unresolved. V was cut by 1 base and J by 3 bases, with 13 bases left in between. The CDR3 totals 15 residues. The germline V gene encodes CDR1 SGHAT and CDR2 FQNNGV. CDR3 nucleotides: TGTGCCAGCAGCTTAGGTTCTGGGTTAATCTACGAGCAGTACTTC. Its protein is CASSLGSGLIYEQYF.

This sequence joins TRBV29-1 and TRBJ1-3; D unclear. The CDR3 contains 15 residues. V lost 4 bases, J lost 0 bases, and 13 bases lay in between. From germline, CDR1 is SQVTM and CDR2 ANQGSEA. The CDR3 DNA reads TGCAGCGTTGCCACGCCGCTGGTCTCTGGAAACACCATATATTTT. Residues: CSVATPLVSGNTIYF.

The chain uses TRBV28 and TRBJ2-1; 7 bases align to TRBD2. Trimming removed 2 bases from V and 9 bases from J; junction bases left unmatched: 1. This CDR3 has 12 amino acids. Looked up from germline, CDR1 is MDHEN and CDR2 is SYDVKM. This chain's CDR3 is CASSLAGVEQFF. The DNA for the CDR3 is TGTGCCAGCAGTTTAGCGGGAGTTGAGCAGTTCTTC.

A word on this clone: This CDR3 is also generated by other DNA sequences in the sample. The chain couples TRBV27 to TRBJ1-2; weak D call: TRBD1 (5 bases). This CDR3 region has 14 residues. Trimming removed 5 bases from V and 2 bases from J, with 12 bases in between. Germline values: CDR1 MNHEY, CDR2 SMNVEV (reference sequence). This CDR3 reads CASSPRVGNYGYTF. Here the CDR3 DNA reads TGTGCCAGCAGTCCCAGGGTAGGCAACTATGGCTACACCTTC.

This rearrangement joins TRBV27 to TRBJ2-7; D is unclear. The ends were cut back, 1 base at V and 5 bases at J, with 15 bases in the middle. This CDR3 contains 15 residues. Per the germline V gene, CDR1 is MNHEY and CDR2 is SMNVEV (reference sequence). CDR3 sequence reads: CASSLYPAVYHEQYF. CDR3 coding DNA: TGTGCCAGCAGTTTATATCCAGCAGTTTACCACGAGCAGTACTTC.

The sample holds one count of this clone. V usage is TRBV19 and J usage is TRBJ2-7, with 12 bases identical to TRBD2. The germline V gene has CDR1 LNHDA and CDR2 SQIVND (reference sequence). V lost 11 bases, J lost 2 bases, and 10 bases stayed unmatched. CDR3 length: 15 residues. CDR3 in DNA: TGTGCCTCGGGTGAGACTAGCGGGGGACCCTACGAGCAGTACTTC. This encodes CASGETSGGPYEQYF.

The CDR3, as DNA: TGTGCCAGCAGGCTTTCACCCGGGACTAGCGTCAATGAGCAGTTCTTC. It is translated as CASRLSPGTSVNEQFF. The V gene is TRBV21-1, the J gene TRBJ2-1; TRBD2, the table's D call, lacks a check against the DNA. TRBV21-1 is listed as a pseudogene. The length of the CDR3 is 16 residues.

The J gene is TRBJ1-3, the V gene TRBV10-2; TRBD1 matches at 7 bases. This CDR3 region has 15 residues. V was pared by 6 bases and J by 0 bases, with 5 bases of the junction left unmatched. Germline CDR1 reads WSHSY; CDR2 reads SAAADI. The CDR3: CASRTGTYSGNTIYF. DNA for the CDR3: TGCGCCAGCAGGACAGGGACCTACTCTGGAAACACCATATATTTT.

This clone was seen more than once but under ten times. The gene calls are TRBV7-8 and TRBJ1-1; possible D gene TRBD1, 5 bases. Germline values: CDR1 SGHVS, CDR2 FQNEAQ. The CDR3 loop spans 14 amino acids. V gave up 7 bases and J gave up 3 bases, with 15 bases separating them. The CDR3 DNA is TGTGCCAGCACCCGGGGCAGAGCGGACACTGAAGCTTTCTTT. Its translation: CASTRGRADTEAFF.